The 14 T cell receptor beta chains listed next were all sequenced from one sample in a study of blood T cell repertoires in COVID-19. TCRdb's copy holds only in-frame clones and misses some; the assay was immunoSEQ multiplex PCR. This table has hundreds of thousands of clones, 70% to 90% appearing once. Sequencing was done on a sample of peripheral blood. The receptors stem from a woman aged 25-40 years who had recovered from COVID-19.

The V and J genes are TRBV5-6 and TRBJ1-3; D remains unclear. The germline V gene has CDR1 SGHDT and CDR2 YYEEEE. The CDR3 spans 16 residues. The V end lost 0 bases, the J end lost 3 bases, and 13 bases lay between the germline ends. CDR3 bases: TGTGCCAGCAGCTTGGCCGGGAGCTGGGATGGAAACACCATATATTTT. It translates to CASSLAGSWDGNTIYF. The complete variable domain, with remaining parts taken from reference TRBV5-6 and TRBJ1-3, reads DAGVTQSPTHLIKTRGQQVTLRCSPKSGHDTVSWYQQALGQGPQFIFQYYEEEERQRGNFPDRFSGHQFPNYSSELNVNALLLGDSALYLCASSLAGSWDGNTIYFGEGSWLTVV.

The chain links TRBV5-1 to TRBJ1-1; D ambiguous. The germline CDR1 and CDR2 sequences are SGHRS and YFSETQ. The CDR3 length is 14 residues. Trimming took 0 bases from V and 1 from J, leaving 7 bases between them. This CDR3 reads CASSLGEPNTEAFF. DNA of the CDR3: TGCGCCAGCAGCTTGGGGGAGCCGAACACTGAAGCTTTCTTT.

This sequence joins TRBV18 and TRBJ2-7; TRBD1 aligns across 7 bases. The CDR3 is 14 amino acids. J was trimmed by 6 bases and V by 5 bases; bases with no gene match: 10. CDR1 KGHSH and CDR2 LQKENI come from the germline V gene. The CDR3 is CASSYTGELSEQYF. In nucleotides, the CDR3 is TGTGCCAGCTCATACACAGGGGAGCTATCCGAGCAGTACTTC.

The CDR3 DNA reads TGTGCCAGCAGTCCCCAAGGAGGGCCTGGCTACACCTTC. It encodes CASSPQGGPGYTF. The genes are TRBV12-3 or TRBV12-4 and TRBJ1-2, with D uncertain. V was shortened by 5 bases and J by 7 bases, with 14 bases between the two germline ends. The CDR3 extends over 13 amino acids.

This rearrangement joins TRBV25-1 to TRBJ1-6; the D is unclear. V was shortened by 1 base and J by 7 bases, with 5 bases between the two germline ends. CDR1 is MGHDK and CDR2 is SYGVNS in the germline V gene. The CDR3 length is 13 residues. The CDR3 sequence: CASSEFGNSPLHF. CDR3 DNA sequence: TGTGCCAGCAGTGAATTCGGGAATTCACCCCTCCACTTT.

This rearrangement joins TRBV5-1 to TRBJ2-7; 9 positions agree with TRBD1. V dropped 2 bases and J dropped 1; count of bases not matched to a gene: 4. The CDR3 is 15 residues long. CDR1 SGHRS and CDR2 YFSETQ come from the germline V gene. The CDR3 reads CASSLTGGLSYEQYF. In DNA form, the CDR3 reads TGCGCCAGCAGCTTAACAGGGGGCCTATCCTACGAGCAGTACTTC.

The chain uses TRBV19 and TRBJ1-1; weak D call: TRBD1 (6 bases). V shed 5 bases and J shed 8 bases, with 12 bases lying between them. CDR3 size: 12 residues. Looked up from germline, CDR1 is LNHDA and CDR2 is SQIVND (reference sequence). The DNA of the CDR3 is TGTGCCAGTAGTCTCCCGGACAGAGAAGCTTTCTTT. As protein: CASSLPDREAFF.

V usage is TRBV2 and J usage is TRBJ2-3, with D possibly matching TRBD1 (7 bases). The CDR3 has 16 amino acids. The germline gives CDR1 SNHLY, CDR2 FYNNEI. Trimming took off 6 bases at V and 3 bases at J, with 19 bases between the two ends. The CDR3 here is CASSAPGGSRTDTQYF. CDR3 sequence (DNA): TGTGCCAGCAGCGCCCCAGGGGGGTCAAGGACAGATACGCAGTATTTT. The full variable domain, in which reference TRBV2 and TRBJ2-3 provide the parts outside the CDR3, is EPEVTQTPSHQVTQMGQEVILRCVPISNHLYFYWYRQILGQKVEFLVSFYNNEISEKSEIFDDQFSVERPDGSNFTLKIRSTKLEDSAMYFCASSAPGGSRTDTQYFGPGTRLTVL.

V usage is TRBV3-1 (or the pseudogene TRBV3-2) and J usage is TRBJ2-7; 7 bases are a match to TRBD2. Germline-derived CDR1 and CDR2 are LGHDT and YNNKEL (reference sequence). With 0 bases clipped from V and 6 bases from J, the junction kept 5 bases outside the gene matches. The CDR3 length is 14 residues. CDR3 nucleotide sequence: TGTGCCAGCAGCCAAGAGGGGGGGTTCTCCGAGCAGTACTTC. Encoded protein: CASSQEGGFSEQYF.

The genes are TRBV9 and TRBJ2-5, with D unclear. V was cut by 3 bases and J by 2 bases, with 11 bases left in between. Germline V lookup: CDR1 SGDLS, CDR2 YYNGEE. This CDR3 region has 14 residues. The CDR3 bases are TGTGCCAGCAGCGCCTCGGGTGTACAAGAGACCCAGTACTTC. Protein: CASSASGVQETQYF.

The chain recombines TRBV18 with TRBJ2-7; tentatively, D is TRBD1 (7 bases). V lost 3 bases to trimming and J lost 1 base, with 13 bases between them. The CDR3 sequence is 15 residues long. Germline CDR1 and CDR2: KGHSH and LQKENI. CDR3 residues: CASSPQGGRSYEQYF. CDR3 bases: TGTGCCAGCTCACCTCAGGGGGGCAGATCCTACGAGCAGTACTTC.

This rearrangement joins TRBV18 to TRBJ2-1; 8 bases match TRBD2. Germline assignment: CDR1 KGHSH and CDR2 LQKENI. Trimming removed 4 bases from V and 5 bases from J; junction bases left unmatched: 7. This CDR3 is built from 15 residues. CDR3 residues: CASSLSSGPDNEQFF. The DNA of the CDR3 is TGTGCCAGCTCACTTTCTAGCGGGCCGGACAATGAGCAGTTCTTC.

The CDR3 coding sequence is TGTGCCAGCAGCGTCGGGACAGGGAGCAATGAGCAGTTCTTC. Its translation is CASSVGTGSNEQFF. This sequence joins TRBV11-2 and TRBJ2-1; 9 bases line up with TRBD1. CDR1 and CDR2 (germline): SGHAT, FQNNGV. CDR3 length: 14 amino acids. The ends lost 5 bases at V and 6 bases at J; junction bases unmatched: 5.

This chain links TRBV9 with TRBJ2-2, with 7 bases identical to TRBD2. V lost 4 bases to trimming and J lost 3 bases; unmatched junction nucleotides: 3. This CDR3 region has 14 residues. Germline values: CDR1 SGDLS, CDR2 YYNGEE. The CDR3 region is CASSLGGDTGELFF. DNA of the CDR3: TGTGCCAGCAGCCTTGGGGGGGACACCGGGGAGCTGTTTTTT.